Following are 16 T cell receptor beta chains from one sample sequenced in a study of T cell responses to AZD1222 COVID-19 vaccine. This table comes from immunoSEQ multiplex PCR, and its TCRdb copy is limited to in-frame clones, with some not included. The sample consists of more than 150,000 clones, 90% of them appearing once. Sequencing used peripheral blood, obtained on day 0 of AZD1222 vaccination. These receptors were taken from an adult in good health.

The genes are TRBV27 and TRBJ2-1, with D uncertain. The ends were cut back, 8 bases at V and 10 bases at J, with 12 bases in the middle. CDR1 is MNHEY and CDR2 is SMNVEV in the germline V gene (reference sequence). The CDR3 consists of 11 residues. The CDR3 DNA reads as TGTGCCAGCCAATCATTTAACGAGCAGTTCTTC. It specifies CASQSFNEQFF.

This chain's CDR3 is CASSSLRDANDVKLFF. The CDR3 DNA sequence: TGTGCCAGCAGTTCCCTGCGGGATGCGAATGATGTAAAACTGTTTTTT. The rearrangement joins TRBV6-2 or TRBV6-3 to TRBJ1-4, with no clear D. The germline V gene has CDR1 MNHEY and CDR2 SVGEGT. V was trimmed by 4 bases and J by 10 bases, leaving 22 bases between them. The CDR3 has 16 amino acids.

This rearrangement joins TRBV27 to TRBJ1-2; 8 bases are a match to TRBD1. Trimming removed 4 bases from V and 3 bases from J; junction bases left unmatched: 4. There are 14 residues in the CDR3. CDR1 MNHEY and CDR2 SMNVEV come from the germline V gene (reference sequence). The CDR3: CASSSGGADYGYTF. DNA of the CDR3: TGTGCCAGCAGTTCAGGGGGCGCGGACTATGGCTACACCTTC.

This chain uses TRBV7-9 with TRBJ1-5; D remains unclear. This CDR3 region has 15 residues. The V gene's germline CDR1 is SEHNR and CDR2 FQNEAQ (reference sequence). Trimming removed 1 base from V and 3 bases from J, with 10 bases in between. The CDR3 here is CASSLGEGNNQPQHF. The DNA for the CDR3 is TGTGCCAGCAGCTTAGGGGAGGGTAACAATCAGCCCCAGCATTTT.

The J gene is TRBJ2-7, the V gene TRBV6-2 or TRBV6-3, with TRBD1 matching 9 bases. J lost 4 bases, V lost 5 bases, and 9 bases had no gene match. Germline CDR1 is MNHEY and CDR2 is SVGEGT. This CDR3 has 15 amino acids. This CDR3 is CASSQRMTGGYEQYF. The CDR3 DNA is TGTGCCAGCAGTCAAAGGATGACAGGGGGGTACGAGCAGTACTTC.

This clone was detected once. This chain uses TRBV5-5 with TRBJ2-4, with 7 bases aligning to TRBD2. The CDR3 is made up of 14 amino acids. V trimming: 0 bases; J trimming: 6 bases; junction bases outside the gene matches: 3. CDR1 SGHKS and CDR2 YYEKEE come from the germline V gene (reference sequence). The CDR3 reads CASSLGGSRNIQYF. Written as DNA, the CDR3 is TGTGCCAGCAGCTTGGGCGGGAGCAGAAACATTCAGTACTTC.

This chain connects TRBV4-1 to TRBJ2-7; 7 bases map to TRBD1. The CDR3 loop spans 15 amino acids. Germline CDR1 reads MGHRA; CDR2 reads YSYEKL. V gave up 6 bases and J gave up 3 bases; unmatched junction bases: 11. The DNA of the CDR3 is TGCGCCAGCAGATTCGACCGACAGGGCAACTACGAGCAGTACTTC. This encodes CASRFDRQGNYEQYF.

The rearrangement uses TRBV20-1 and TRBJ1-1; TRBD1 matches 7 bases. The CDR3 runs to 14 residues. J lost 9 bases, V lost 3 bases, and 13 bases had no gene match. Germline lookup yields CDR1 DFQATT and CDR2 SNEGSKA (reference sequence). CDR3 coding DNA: TGCAGTGCTAGTATGACAGGGAGGGATGTGAAAGCTTTCTTT. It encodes CSASMTGRDVKAFF.

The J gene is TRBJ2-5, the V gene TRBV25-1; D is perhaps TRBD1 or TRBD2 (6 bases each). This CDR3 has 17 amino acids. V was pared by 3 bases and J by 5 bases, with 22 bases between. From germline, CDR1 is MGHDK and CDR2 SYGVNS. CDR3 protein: CASSDPEDGGQGETQYF. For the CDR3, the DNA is TGTGCCAGCAGTGACCCCGAAGATGGGGGGCAAGGGGAGACCCAGTACTTC.

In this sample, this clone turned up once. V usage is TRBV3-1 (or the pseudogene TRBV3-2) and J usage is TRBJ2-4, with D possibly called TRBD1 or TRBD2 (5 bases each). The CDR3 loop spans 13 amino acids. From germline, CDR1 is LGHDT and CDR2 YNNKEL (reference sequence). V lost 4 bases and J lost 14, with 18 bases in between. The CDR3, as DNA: TGTGCCAGCAGCCGGGGACGAACGGGCCGGGAGTACTTC. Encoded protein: CASSRGRTGREYF.

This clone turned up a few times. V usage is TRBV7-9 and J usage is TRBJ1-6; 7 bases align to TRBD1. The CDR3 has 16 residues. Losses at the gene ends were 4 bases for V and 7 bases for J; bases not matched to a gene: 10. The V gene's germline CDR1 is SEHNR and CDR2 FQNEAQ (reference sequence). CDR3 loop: CASSSTNRGGNSPLHF. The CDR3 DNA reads TGTGCCAGCAGCTCAACCAACAGGGGAGGGAATTCACCCCTCCACTTT. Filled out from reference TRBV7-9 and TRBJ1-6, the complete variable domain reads DTGVSQNPRHKITKRGQNVTFRCDPISEHNRLYWYRQTLGQGPEFLTYFQNEAQLEKSRLLSDRFSAERPKGSFSTLEIQRTEQGDSAMYLCASSSTNRGGNSPLHFGNGTRLTVT.

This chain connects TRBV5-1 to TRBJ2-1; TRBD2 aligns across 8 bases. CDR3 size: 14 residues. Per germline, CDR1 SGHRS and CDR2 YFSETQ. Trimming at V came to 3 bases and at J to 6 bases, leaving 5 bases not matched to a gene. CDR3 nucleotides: TGCGCCAGCAGCTCAATCGGGACTAGCAATGAGCAGTTCTTC. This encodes CASSSIGTSNEQFF.

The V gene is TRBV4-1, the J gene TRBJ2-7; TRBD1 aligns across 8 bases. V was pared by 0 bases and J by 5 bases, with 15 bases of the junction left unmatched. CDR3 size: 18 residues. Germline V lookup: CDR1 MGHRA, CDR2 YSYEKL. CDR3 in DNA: TGCGCCAGCAGCCAAGATGGGAGACAGGGGCGCCTTTTAAACGAGCAGTACTTC. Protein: CASSQDGRQGRLLNEQYF.

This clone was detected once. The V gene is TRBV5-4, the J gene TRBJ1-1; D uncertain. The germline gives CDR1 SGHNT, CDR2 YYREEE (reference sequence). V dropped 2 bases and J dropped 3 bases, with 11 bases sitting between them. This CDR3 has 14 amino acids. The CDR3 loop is CASSLRVLDTEAFF. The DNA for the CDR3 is TGTGCCAGCAGCTTAAGGGTACTGGACACTGAAGCTTTCTTT.

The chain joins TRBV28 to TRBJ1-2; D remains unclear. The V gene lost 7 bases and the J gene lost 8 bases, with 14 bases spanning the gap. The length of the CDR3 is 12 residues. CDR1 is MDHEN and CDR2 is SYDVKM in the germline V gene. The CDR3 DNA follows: TGTGCCAGCACCCCCGGGCCTCAAGGCTACACCTTC. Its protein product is CASTPGPQGYTF.

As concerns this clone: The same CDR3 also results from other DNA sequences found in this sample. Written as DNA, the CDR3 is TGTGCCAGCAGTCCTCAAACAGAAAAACTGTTTTTT. Translation: CASSPQTEKLFF. V gene TRBV28 combines with J gene TRBJ1-4; D gene ambiguous. The CDR3 consists of 12 residues. The V end lost 5 bases, the J end lost 8 bases, and 9 bases lay between the germline ends. Germline CDR1 MDHEN, CDR2 SYDVKM.